The source of this T cell receptor beta chain is a study of T cells in Graves' hyperthyroidism and ophthalmopathy. Findings of the study overall: The model foresaw ophthalmopathy a median about 6.1 months prior to onset.

There were TCR beta CDR3 regions amplified from RNA transcripts. First-round RT-PCR targeting the TCR CDR3 was performed with the HTBI primer set. TCRdb re-called the multiplex PCR reads through MiXCR, storing one row per CDR3 protein. The sample carries 450,000 to 500,000 distinct CDR3 sequences, approximately 23% recorded once. Diagnosis rested on symptoms, serum thyroxine and TRAb, thyroid ultrasound, and orbital computed tomography. Using approximately 10 ml of fresh peripheral blood, PBMCs were prepared. The V and J ends lost 4 bases and 0 bases respectively, with 20 bases between them. Germline CDR1 SGDLS, CDR2 YYNGEE. CDR3 size: 18 residues. In its sample, this clonotype was seen a few times. Its antigen is not identified.

The sequenced material came from blood. The clonotype was recovered from a woman between 65 and 79 years old with Graves' ophthalmopathy. V usage is TRBV9 and J usage is TRBJ2-1, with D possibly being TRBD1 (7 bases). The CDR3 DNA sequence: TGTGCCAGCAGCCCACGGGGGCAGGGGGACAGCTCCTACAATGAGCAGTTCTTC. Amino acids: CASSPRGQGDSSYNEQFF.